These 7 T cell receptor beta chains came from one sample sequenced in a study. The table came from immunoSEQ multiplex PCR; TCRdb's copy has only in-frame clones and leaves some out. This sample has about 50,000 clones, with more than 85% found just once. Material for sequencing was PBMCs. These receptors came from a middle-aged man with rheumatoid arthritis.

The chain joins TRBV14 to TRBJ1-1; D is uncertain. The V and J ends lost 5 bases and 0 bases respectively, with 10 bases between them. The germline V gene encodes CDR1 SGHDN and CDR2 FVKESK. The length of the CDR3 is 14 residues. Here the CDR3 DNA reads TGTGCCAGCAGCTGGGCAGGATTGAACACTGAAGCTTTCTTT. Its translation is CASSWAGLNTEAFF.

This clone is medium-sized within its sample. The rearrangement joins TRBV11-2 to TRBJ1-6; no reliable D call. The CDR3 runs to 13 residues. Germline CDR1 reads SGHAT; CDR2 reads FQNNGV. V was clipped by 7 bases and J by 0 bases, with 4 bases between them. CDR3 amino acids: CASTRSYNSPLHF. In nucleotides, the CDR3 is TGTGCCAGCACTCGCTCCTATAATTCACCCCTCCACTTT.

This chain connects TRBV19 to TRBJ2-7; TRBD1 or TRBD2 may be the D gene (7 bases each). The V end was cut by 2 bases, the J end by 4 bases, with 18 bases between. Germline values: CDR1 LNHDA, CDR2 SQIVND (reference sequence). The CDR3 runs to 16 residues. The CDR3 DNA sequence: TGTGCCAGTAGTATAACCCCAGACAGGGAGGGATACGAGCAGTACTTC. Its protein product is CASSITPDREGYEQYF. Looking up the rest from reference TRBV19 and TRBJ2-7 gives the full variable domain: DGGITQSPKYLFRKEGQNVTLSCEQNLNHDAMYWYRQDPGQGLRLIYYSQIVNDFQKGDIAEGYSVSREKKESFPLTVTSAQKNPTAFYLCASSITPDREGYEQYFGPGTRLTVT.

The chain carries TRBV5-6 and TRBJ2-7; the D gene is possibly TRBD1 (5 bases). V gave up 0 bases and J gave up 2 bases, with 6 bases separating them. Germline V gene data show CDR1 as SGHDT and CDR2 as YYEEEE. The CDR3 is 13 residues long. CDR3 in amino acids: CASSLAQAYEQYF. The DNA of the CDR3 is TGTGCCAGCAGCTTGGCACAGGCCTACGAGCAGTACTTC.

This clone was detected a few times. CDR3 amino acids: CASTGTGAYEQYF. In nucleotides, the CDR3 is TGTGCCAGCACCGGGACAGGGGCCTACGAGCAGTACTTC. This chain uses TRBV5-5 with TRBJ2-7; 10 bases are shared with TRBD1. V lost 6 bases to trimming and J lost 2 bases; unmatched junction nucleotides: 2. CDR3 size: 13 residues. CDR1 and CDR2 from the germline V gene are SGHKS and YYEKEE (reference sequence). The full variable domain, with the rest looked up from reference TRBV5-5 and TRBJ2-7, is DAGVTQSPTHLIKTRGQQVTLRCSPISGHKSVSWYQQVLGQGPQFIFQYYEKEERGRGNFPDRFSARQFPNYSSELNVNALLLGDSALYLCASTGTGAYEQYFGPGTRLTVT.

V is TRBV5-1 and J is TRBJ2-7; weak D call: TRBD2 (6 bases). Germline V gene sequence: CDR1 SGHRS, CDR2 YFSETQ. V lost 1 base to trimming and J lost 6 bases, with 14 bases between them. The CDR3 is 14 residues long. The CDR3 loop is CASSLRTGGGEQYF. The CDR3 coding sequence is TGCGCCAGCAGCTTGCGTACCGGGGGTGGCGAGCAGTACTTC.

This chain joins TRBV12-5 and TRBJ2-2; tentatively, D is TRBD2 (6 bases). Germline V gene sequence: CDR1 LGHNT, CDR2 FRNRAP. Trimming removed 0 bases from V and 3 bases from J, with 8 bases in between. This CDR3 comprises 15 residues. CDR3 region: CASGLVGTYTGELFF. CDR3 bases: TGTGCTAGTGGTTTGGTAGGGACTTACACCGGGGAGCTGTTTTTT. The whole variable domain, remainder taken from reference TRBV12-5 and TRBJ2-2, is DARVTQTPRHKVTEMGQEVTMRCQPILGHNTVFWYRQTMMQGLELLAYFRNRAPLDDSGMPKDRFSAEMPDATLATLKIQPSEPRDSAVYFCASGLVGTYTGELFFGEGSRLTVL.